The present entry profiles one T cell receptor beta chain with its context. Clones were sequenced by immunoSEQ multiplex PCR, and TCRdb holds only the in-frame ones, with some missing. The sample has some 90,000 clones, 92% seen once. The data belong to a study of T cell changes during pregnancy in multiple sclerosis. V trimming: 4 bases; J trimming: 2 bases; junction bases outside the gene matches: 7. This CDR3 contains 16 residues. Germline lookup yields CDR1 LNHDA and CDR2 SQIVND (reference sequence). The chain has TRBV19 and TRBJ2-1; 8 nucleotides match TRBD2. Sequences were derived from peripheral blood, sampled in the first trimester of pregnancy. This clonotype was sampled from a female donor with multiple sclerosis, enrolled in a pregnancy study. In DNA form, the CDR3 reads TGTGCCAGTAGTACGCTAGCGGGCCTGACCTACAATGAGCAGTTCTTC. Translation gives CASSTLAGLTYNEQFF.